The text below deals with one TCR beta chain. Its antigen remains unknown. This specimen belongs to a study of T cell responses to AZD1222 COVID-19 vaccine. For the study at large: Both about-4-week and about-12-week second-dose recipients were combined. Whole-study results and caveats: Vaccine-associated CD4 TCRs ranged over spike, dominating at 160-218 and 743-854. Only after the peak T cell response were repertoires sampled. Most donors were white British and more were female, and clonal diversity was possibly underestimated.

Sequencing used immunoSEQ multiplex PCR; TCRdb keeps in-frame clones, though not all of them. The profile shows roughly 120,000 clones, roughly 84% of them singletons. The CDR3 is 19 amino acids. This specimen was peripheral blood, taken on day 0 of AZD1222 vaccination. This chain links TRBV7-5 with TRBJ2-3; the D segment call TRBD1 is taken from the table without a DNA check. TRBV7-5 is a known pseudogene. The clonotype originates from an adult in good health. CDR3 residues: CARSLAAKGQGAHPDTQYF. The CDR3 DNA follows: TGTGCCAGAAGCTTAGCCGCCAAAGGGCAGGGGGCCCACCCAGATACGCAGTATTTT.